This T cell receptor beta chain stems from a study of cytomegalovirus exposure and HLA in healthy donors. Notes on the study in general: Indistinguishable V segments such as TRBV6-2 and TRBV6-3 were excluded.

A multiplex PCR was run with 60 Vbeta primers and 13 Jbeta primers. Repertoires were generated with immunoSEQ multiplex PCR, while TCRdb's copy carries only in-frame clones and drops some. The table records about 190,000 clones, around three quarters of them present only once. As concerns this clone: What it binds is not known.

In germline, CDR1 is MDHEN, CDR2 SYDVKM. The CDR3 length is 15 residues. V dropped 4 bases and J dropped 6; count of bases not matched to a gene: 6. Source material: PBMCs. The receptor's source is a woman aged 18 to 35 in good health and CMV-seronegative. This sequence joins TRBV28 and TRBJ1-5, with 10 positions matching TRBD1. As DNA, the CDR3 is TGTGCCAGCAGTTGGGGCGACAGGGGGCGTCAGCCCCAGCATTTT. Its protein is CASSWGDRGRQPQHF.